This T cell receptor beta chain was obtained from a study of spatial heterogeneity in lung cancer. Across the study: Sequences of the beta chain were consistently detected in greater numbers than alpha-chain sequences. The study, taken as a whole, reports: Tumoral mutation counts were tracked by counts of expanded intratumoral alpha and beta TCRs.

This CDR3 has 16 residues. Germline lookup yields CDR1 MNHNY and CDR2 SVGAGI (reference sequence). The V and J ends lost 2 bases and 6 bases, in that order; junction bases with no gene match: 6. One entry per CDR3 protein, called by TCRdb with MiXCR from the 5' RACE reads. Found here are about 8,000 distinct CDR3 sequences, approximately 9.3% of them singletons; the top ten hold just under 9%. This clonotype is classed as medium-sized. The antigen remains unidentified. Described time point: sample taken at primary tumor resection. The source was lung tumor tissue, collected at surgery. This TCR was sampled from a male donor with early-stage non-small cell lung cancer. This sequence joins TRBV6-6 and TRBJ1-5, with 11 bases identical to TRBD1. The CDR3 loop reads CASSYGTGGIGQPQHF. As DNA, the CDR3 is TGTGCCAGCAGTTACGGGACAGGGGGTATTGGTCAGCCCCAGCATTTT.